The clone carrying this T cell receptor beta chain has more than one count but fewer than ten. The CDR3 spans 15 residues. Germline V gene data show CDR1 as MNHNS and CDR2 as SASEGT. Trimming stripped 5 bases from V and 2 bases from J, with 13 bases between. These data belong to a study of cytomegalovirus exposure and HLA in healthy donors. The study ran its PCR with 60 Vbeta and 13 Jbeta primers. Data came from immunoSEQ multiplex PCR; TCRdb stores just in-frame clones and leaves some out. This table holds about 200,000 clones, about four fifths found once. Sequenced material: PBMCs. The J gene is TRBJ2-1, the V gene TRBV6-1; D possibly corresponds to TRBD2 (5 bases). This clonotype originated in a woman aged 50 to 60 in good health and CMV-seronegative. The DNA of the CDR3 is TGTGCCAGCAGTCGCGGGCCTGACCCCTACAATGAGCAGTTCTTC. It encodes CASSRGPDPYNEQFF.